This T cell receptor beta chain stems from a study of T cell responses to AZD1222 COVID-19 vaccine (dated by TCRdb to about 2021). Background on the whole study: A total of 230 to 250 trial participants underwent TCR sequencing, of whom under 220 had received two doses of AZD1222 and roughly 26 had received two doses of the MenACWY control vaccine. Trial participants were enrolled by age into subgroups of 18-55, 56-69 and 70-plus years, and around 150, 29 and 61 TCR-sequenced participants, respectively, were included in these subgroups. Findings and caveats that apply to the study as a whole: Because no day 14 peak-response samples were available, repertoires were characterized only after the peak T cell response. Nearly half of unique spike-specific TCRs reportedly recognized epitopes outside regions mutated in the B.1.351 and B.1.1.7 variants. CD4 TCRs associated with the vaccine covered the entire spike protein, and the dominant responses were in regions 160-218 and 743-854. Spike-specific TCR breadth and depth rose significantly after two AZD1222 doses compared with day 0 and with MenACWY recipients. Only five to seven AZD1222 recipients were SARS-CoV-2 seropositive at baseline, limiting conclusions about previously exposed vaccinees. In the small 56-69-year group, the increase in depth fell short of significance, most likely because of low power. Most participants were white British and females outnumbered males, and the authors suggested that clonal diversity may have been underestimated.

This specimen's time point label, interpreted: baseline before first vaccination. The sample's treatment or condition label is to be understood as: meningococcal conjugate vaccine given as trial control. The vaccinee samples were drawn from two UK trials, COV001 and COV002, one of which was a single-blind randomized controlled phase 2/3 trial testing AZD1222 (ChAdOx1 nCoV-19) in healthy adults. Trial participant PBMC samples were collected at day 0 and day 28 after the second dose for TCRbeta chain sequencing. About this clone: Which antigen it targets is not known. No base quality information exists; no much larger clone differs at one position.

The CDR3 regions of human TCRbeta chains were analyzed by immunosequencing. The source study handled its data this way. TCRs in the repertoires were matched against a reference library of SARS-CoV-2-specific TCRs that had been generated with the MIRA antigen-specificity platform. Breadth was defined as the fraction of unique TCRs that were SARS-CoV-2-associated. Depth was defined as the fraction of total T cells that were SARS-CoV-2-associated. Using the MIRA data, each spike-specific TCR was mapped to the spike region that the TCR reacts to and placed in a CD4 or CD8 class. Log10-transformed breadth and depth values were compared by one-way ANOVA with Sidak's multiple comparisons tests. TCRdb stores this immuneACCESS table with in-frame sequences only. Part of the clones is absent; in the studies checked, under half of the shortfall reflects unresolved V genes, and no reason is known for the rest. V and J calls and clone size are as listed in that table; D and trimming were resolved from the DNA. Counted in this sample were about 100,000 clones; around 87% of them appeared once. Clones ranked in the top ten supply 4% to 4.5% of the sample.

The germline V gene yields MNHEY for CDR1 and SVGAGI for CDR2. Measured from the cysteine to the phenylalanine, the CDR3 is 15 residues long. Left in the record is the CDR3 DNA by itself, 45 bases read in frame from the first base. V drops 7 bases and J drops 5 bases, leaving 20 bases in between. This material consisted of peripheral blood, taken on day 0 of MenACWY control vaccination. This sequence originates from an adult in good health. This sequence uses TRBV6-5 and TRBJ2-5; a weak D assignment points to TRBD2 (5 bases agree). The sequence in DNA is TGTGCCAGCATCACAGACCCGGGGTTTTGGGAGACCCAGTACTTC. Its protein reads: CASITDPGFWETQYF.